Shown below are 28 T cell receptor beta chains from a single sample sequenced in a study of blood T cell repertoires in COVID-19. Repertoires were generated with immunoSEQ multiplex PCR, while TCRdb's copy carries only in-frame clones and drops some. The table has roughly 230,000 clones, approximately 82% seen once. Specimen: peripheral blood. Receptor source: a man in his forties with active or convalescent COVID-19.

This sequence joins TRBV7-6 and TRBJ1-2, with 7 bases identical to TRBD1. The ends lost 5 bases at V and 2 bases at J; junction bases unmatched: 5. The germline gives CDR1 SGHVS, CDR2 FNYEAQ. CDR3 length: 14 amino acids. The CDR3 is CASSPLTGNYGYTF. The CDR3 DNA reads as TGTGCCAGCAGCCCGTTGACAGGGAACTATGGCTACACCTTC.

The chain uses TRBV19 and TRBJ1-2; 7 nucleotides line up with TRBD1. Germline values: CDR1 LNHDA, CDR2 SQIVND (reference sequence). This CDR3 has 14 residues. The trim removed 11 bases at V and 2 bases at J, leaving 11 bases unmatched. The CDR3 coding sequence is TGTGCCGCTACAACACCGGGACAGAACTATGGCTACACCTTC. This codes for CAATTPGQNYGYTF.

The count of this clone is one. The CDR3 DNA reads as TGTGCCAGTAGTATAGTTGAGGACTGGAACACTGAAGCTTTCTTT. Translation gives CASSIVEDWNTEAFF. The chain is built from TRBV19 and TRBJ1-1, with D unresolved. CDR1 is LNHDA and CDR2 is SQIVND in the germline V gene (reference sequence). V lost 1 base and J lost 1, with 10 bases in between. The CDR3 is made up of 15 amino acids.

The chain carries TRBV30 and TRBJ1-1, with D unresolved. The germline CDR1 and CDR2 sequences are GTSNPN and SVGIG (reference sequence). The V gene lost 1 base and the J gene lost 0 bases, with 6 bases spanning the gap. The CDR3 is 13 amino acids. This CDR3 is CAWSEQVNTEAFF. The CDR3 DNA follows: TGTGCCTGGAGTGAGCAGGTGAACACTGAAGCTTTCTTT.

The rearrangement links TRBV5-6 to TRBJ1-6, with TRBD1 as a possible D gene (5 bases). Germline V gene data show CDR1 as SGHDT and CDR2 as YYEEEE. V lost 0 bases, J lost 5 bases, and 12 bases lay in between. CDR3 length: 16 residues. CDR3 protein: CASSLVGQGHNSPLHF. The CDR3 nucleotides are TGTGCCAGCAGCTTGGTAGGGCAGGGCCATAATTCACCCCTCCACTTT.

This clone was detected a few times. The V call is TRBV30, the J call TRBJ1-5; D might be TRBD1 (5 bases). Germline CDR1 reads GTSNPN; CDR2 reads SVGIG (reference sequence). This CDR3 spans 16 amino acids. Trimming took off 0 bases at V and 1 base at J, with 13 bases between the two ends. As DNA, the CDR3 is TGTGCCTGGAGTGTATCCGGCCAGGGAAGCAATCAGCCCCAGCATTTT. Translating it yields CAWSVSGQGSNQPQHF.

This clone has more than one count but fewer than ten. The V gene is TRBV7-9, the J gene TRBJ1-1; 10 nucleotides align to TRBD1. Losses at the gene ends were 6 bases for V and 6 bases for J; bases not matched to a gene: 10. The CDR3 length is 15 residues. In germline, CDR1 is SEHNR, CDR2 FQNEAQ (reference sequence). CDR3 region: CASSQKGQGRAEAFF. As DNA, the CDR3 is TGTGCCAGCAGTCAAAAGGGACAGGGGCGGGCTGAAGCTTTCTTT.

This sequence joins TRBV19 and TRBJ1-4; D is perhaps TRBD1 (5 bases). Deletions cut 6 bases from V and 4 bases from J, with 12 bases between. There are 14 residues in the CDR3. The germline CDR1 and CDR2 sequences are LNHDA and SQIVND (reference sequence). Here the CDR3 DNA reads TGTGCCAGTAGCTCGACAGTTAGTAATGAAAAACTGTTTTTT. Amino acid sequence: CASSSTVSNEKLFF.

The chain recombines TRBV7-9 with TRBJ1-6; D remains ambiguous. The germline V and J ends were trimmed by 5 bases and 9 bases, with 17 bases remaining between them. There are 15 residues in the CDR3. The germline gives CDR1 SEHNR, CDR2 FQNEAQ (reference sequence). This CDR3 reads CASSLSTPQFSPLHF. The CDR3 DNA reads TGTGCCAGCAGCCTGAGTACCCCGCAATTTTCACCCCTCCACTTT. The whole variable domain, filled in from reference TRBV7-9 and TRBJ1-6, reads DTGVSQNPRHKITKRGQNVTFRCDPISEHNRLYWYRQTLGQGPEFLTYFQNEAQLEKSRLLSDRFSAERPKGSFSTLEIQRTEQGDSAMYLCASSLSTPQFSPLHFGNGTRLTVT.

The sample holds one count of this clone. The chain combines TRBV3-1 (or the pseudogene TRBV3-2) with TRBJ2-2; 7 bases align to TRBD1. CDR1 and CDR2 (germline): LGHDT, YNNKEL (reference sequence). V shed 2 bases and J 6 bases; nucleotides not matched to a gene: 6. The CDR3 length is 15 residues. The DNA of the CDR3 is TGTGCCAGCAGCCAACACAGACAGGGCGCCGGGGAGCTGTTTTTT. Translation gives CASSQHRQGAGELFF.

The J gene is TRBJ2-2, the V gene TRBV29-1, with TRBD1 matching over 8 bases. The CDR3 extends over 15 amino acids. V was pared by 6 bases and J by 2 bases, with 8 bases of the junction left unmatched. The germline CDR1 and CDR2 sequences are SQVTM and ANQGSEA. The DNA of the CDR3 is TGCAGCGTCACCGGACAGGGCTCCAACACCGGGGAGCTGTTTTTT. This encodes CSVTGQGSNTGELFF.

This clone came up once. DNA of the CDR3: TGTGCCACCCAGGCGGGGGTAAGAACTGAAGCTTTCTTT. Its translation: CATQAGVRTEAFF. V and J are TRBV24-1 and TRBJ1-1, with D perhaps TRBD1 (5 bases). CDR1 KGHDR and CDR2 SFDVKD come from the germline V gene. This CDR3 comprises 13 residues. V dropped 9 bases and J dropped 5 bases, with 15 bases sitting between them.

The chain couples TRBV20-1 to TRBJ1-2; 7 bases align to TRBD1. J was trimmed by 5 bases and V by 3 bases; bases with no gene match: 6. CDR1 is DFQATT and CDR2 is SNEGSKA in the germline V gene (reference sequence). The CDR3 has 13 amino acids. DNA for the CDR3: TGCAGTGCTAGTTCCAGGGGGATATATGGCTACACCTTC. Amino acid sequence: CSASSRGIYGYTF.

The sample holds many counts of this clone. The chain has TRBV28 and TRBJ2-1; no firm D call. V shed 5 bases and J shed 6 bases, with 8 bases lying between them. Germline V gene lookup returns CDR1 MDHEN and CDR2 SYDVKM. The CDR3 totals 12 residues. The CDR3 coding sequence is TGTGCCAGCAGTCCGGTACTCAATGAGCAGTTCTTC. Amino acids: CASSPVLNEQFF.

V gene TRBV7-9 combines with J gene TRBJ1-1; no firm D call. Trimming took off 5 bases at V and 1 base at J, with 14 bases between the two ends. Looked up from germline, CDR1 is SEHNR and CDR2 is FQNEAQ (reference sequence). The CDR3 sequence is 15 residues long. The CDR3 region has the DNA TGTGCCAGCAGCCCGAGTAGCCAGAGGAACACTGAAGCTTTCTTT. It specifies CASSPSSQRNTEAFF. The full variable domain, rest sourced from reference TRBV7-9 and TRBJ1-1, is DTGVSQNPRHKITKRGQNVTFRCDPISEHNRLYWYRQTLGQGPEFLTYFQNEAQLEKSRLLSDRFSAERPKGSFSTLEIQRTEQGDSAMYLCASSPSSQRNTEAFFGQGTRLTVV.

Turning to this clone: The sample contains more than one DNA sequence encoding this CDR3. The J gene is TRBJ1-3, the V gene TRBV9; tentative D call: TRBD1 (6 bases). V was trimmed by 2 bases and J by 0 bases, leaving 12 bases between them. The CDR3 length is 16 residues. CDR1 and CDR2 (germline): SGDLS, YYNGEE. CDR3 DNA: TGTGCCAGCAGCGTGACCACAGGGAGCTCTGGAAACACCATATATTTT. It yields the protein CASSVTTGSSGNTIYF.

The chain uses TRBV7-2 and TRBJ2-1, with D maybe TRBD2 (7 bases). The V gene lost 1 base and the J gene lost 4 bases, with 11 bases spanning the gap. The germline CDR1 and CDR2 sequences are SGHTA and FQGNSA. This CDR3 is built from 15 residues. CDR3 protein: CASSLGGGEYNEQFF. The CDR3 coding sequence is TGTGCCAGCAGCTTAGGCGGGGGCGAGTACAATGAGCAGTTCTTC.

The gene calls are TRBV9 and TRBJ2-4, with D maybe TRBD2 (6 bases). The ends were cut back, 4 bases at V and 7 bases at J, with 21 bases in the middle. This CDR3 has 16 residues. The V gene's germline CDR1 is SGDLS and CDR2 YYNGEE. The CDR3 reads CASSSPPGAGLNIQYF. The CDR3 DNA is TGTGCCAGCAGCTCACCCCCTGGGGCGGGGTTGAACATTCAGTACTTC.

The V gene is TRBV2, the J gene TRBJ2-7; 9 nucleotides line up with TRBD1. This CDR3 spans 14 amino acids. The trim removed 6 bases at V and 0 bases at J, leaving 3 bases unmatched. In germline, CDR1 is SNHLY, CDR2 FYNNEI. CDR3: CASSTGGLSYEQYF. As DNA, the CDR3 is TGTGCCAGCAGCACAGGGGGCCTCTCCTACGAGCAGTACTTC.

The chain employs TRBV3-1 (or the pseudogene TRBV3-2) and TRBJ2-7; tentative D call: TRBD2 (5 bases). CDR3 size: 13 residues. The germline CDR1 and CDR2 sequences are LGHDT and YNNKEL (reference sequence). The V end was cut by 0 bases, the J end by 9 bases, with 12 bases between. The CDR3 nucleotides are TGTGCCAGCAGCCAAGAGAGGGTTTTGGCGCAGTACTTC. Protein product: CASSQERVLAQYF.

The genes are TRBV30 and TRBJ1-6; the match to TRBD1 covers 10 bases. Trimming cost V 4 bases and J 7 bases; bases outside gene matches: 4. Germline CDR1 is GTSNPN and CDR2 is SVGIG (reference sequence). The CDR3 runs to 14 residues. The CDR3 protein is CAWKRQGANSPLHF. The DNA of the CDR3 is TGTGCCTGGAAAAGACAGGGGGCGAATTCACCCCTCCACTTT.

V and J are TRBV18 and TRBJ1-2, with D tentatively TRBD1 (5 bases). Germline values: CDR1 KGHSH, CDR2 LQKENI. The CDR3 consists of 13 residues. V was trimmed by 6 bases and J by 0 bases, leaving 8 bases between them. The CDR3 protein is CASSEGSNYGYTF. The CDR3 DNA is TGTGCCAGCTCGGAGGGGTCTAACTATGGCTACACCTTC.

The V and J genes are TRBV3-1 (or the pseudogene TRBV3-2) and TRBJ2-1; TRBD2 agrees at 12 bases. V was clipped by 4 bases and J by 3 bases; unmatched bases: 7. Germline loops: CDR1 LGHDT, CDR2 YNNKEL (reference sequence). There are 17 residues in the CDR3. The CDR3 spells CASSPVQLAGGYNEQFF. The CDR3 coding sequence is TGTGCCAGCAGCCCCGTGCAACTAGCGGGGGGCTACAATGAGCAGTTCTTC.

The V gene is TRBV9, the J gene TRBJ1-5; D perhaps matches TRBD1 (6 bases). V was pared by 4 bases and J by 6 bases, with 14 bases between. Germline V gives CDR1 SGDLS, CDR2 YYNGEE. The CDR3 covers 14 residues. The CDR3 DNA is TGTGCCAGCAGCCCAACAGGGATGGGTCAGCCCCAGCATTTT. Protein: CASSPTGMGQPQHF.

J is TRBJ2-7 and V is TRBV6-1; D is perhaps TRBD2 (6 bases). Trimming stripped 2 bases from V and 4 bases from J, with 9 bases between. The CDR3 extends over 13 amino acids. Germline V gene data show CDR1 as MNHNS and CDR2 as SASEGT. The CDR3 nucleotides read TGTGCCAGCAGTGAACCGGGACTTTACGAGCAGTACTTC. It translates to CASSEPGLYEQYF.

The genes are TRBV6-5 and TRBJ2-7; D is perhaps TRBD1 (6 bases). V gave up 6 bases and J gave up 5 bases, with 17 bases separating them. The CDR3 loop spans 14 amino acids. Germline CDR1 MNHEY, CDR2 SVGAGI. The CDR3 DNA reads TGTGCCAGCAGACGGGTAGGGGGTAGGAACGAGCAGTACTTC. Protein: CASRRVGGRNEQYF.

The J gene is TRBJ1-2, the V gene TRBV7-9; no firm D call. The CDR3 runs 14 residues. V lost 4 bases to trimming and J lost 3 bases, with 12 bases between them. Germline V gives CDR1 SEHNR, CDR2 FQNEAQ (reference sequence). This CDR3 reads CASSSSTRDYGYTF. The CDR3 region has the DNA TGTGCCAGCAGCTCGTCAACCCGAGACTATGGCTACACCTTC.

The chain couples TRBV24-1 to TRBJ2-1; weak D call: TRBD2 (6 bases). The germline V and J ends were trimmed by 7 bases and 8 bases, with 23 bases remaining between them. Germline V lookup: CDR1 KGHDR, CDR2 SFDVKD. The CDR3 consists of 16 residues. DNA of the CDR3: TGTGCCACCAGCTCCGGCGGGGCGCCTGGGGTCCATGAGCAGTTCTTC. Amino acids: CATSSGGAPGVHEQFF.